This entry is about one T cell receptor (beta chain). Its cognate antigen is unknown. This record comes from a study of cytomegalovirus exposure and HLA in healthy donors. In the study overall: An early release of data contained about 85 million unique TCRs, which came from HLA-typed donors.

V gave up 6 bases and J gave up 11 bases, with 14 bases separating them. This CDR3 has 12 residues. Germline-derived CDR1 and CDR2 are MNHNY and SVGAGI (reference sequence). Study results and caveats: A later analysis appeared to link common viral pathogens to several of the most significant clusters. Later findings reportedly placed an Asian-associated ancestry cluster below the roughly 700-donor mean for N-insertions. Most TCR beta V segments were productive about 90% or about 30% of the time in an earlier analysis.

The PCR contained 60 Vbeta and 13 Jbeta primers. Sequencing was performed with immunoSEQ multiplex PCR; in TCRdb, only in-frame clones are kept and a portion is missing. The table records some 100,000 clones, approximately 70% of them present only once. The sequence was collected from a man aged 35 to 55 in good health and CMV-seronegative. The sequenced material came from PBMCs. The J gene is TRBJ2-4, the V gene TRBV6-6; maybe TRBD1 (6 bases). The CDR3 bases are TGTGCCAGCAGGGACGGACAGCTACTTCAGTACTTC. It specifies CASRDGQLLQYF.